Listed here are 19 T cell receptor beta chains from one sample, sequenced in a study of T cells after posttransplantation cyclophosphamide. Busulfan-fludarabine conditioning, marrow transplant, and cyclophosphamide on days +3 and +4 were administered. The method was immunoSEQ multiplex PCR; TCRdb's version includes in-frame clones alone and lacks a portion of them. The sample has about 7,500 clones, none seen only once. The source material was PBMCs, sampled after allogeneic stem cell transplant with posttransplant cyclophosphamide. The source is a female patient in her forties or fifties who received an allogeneic stem cell transplant from a related donor, was CMV-positive, and had no GVHD. Part of the T cells may come from the graft donor.

The sample holds many counts of this clone. The CDR3 DNA is TGTGCCACCAGCAGAGGAAACAGGGGAGTGGGTAACACCATATATTTT. Translation: CATSRGNRGVGNTIYF. The V and J genes are TRBV15 and TRBJ1-3; 7 bases map to TRBD1. Looked up from germline, CDR1 is LNHNV and CDR2 is YYDKDF (reference sequence). CDR3 length equals 16 residues. V trimming: 1 base; J trimming: 7 bases; junction bases outside the gene matches: 10.

The sample holds many counts of this clone. This chain connects TRBV19 to TRBJ2-7; TRBD1 matches 9 bases. The length of the CDR3 is 13 residues. The germline gives CDR1 LNHDA, CDR2 SQIVND (reference sequence). The trim removed 2 bases at V and 5 bases at J, leaving 1 base unmatched. The CDR3 sequence: CASSIWTGDEQYF. CDR3 nucleotide sequence: TGTGCCAGTAGTATATGGACAGGGGACGAGCAGTACTTC.

The table lists this clone with many counts. The rearrangement joins TRBV12-3 or TRBV12-4 to TRBJ2-1; 8 bases agree with TRBD2. V trimming: 4 bases; J trimming: 15 bases; junction bases outside the gene matches: 8. There are 12 residues in the CDR3. This CDR3 reads CASSWGPGGRFF. The CDR3 DNA reads TGTGCCAGCAGTTGGGGACCGGGGGGGCGGTTCTTC.

In its sample, this clone is medium-sized. The gene calls are TRBV2 and TRBJ1-1; 9 nucleotides align to TRBD1. This CDR3 spans 14 amino acids. Trimming cost V 10 bases and J 5 bases; bases outside gene matches: 11. Germline lookup yields CDR1 SNHLY and CDR2 FYNNEI. The CDR3 region is CATSRDRERTEAFF. For the CDR3, the DNA is TGTGCCACCTCGCGGGACAGGGAGAGGACTGAAGCTTTCTTT. The variable domain in full, completed from reference TRBV2 and TRBJ1-1, reads EPEVTQTPSHQVTQMGQEVILRCVPISNHLYFYWYRQILGQKVEFLVSFYNNEISEKSEIFDDQFSVERPDGSNFTLKIRSTKLEDSAMYFCATSRDRERTEAFFGQGTRLTVV.

The table lists this clone with many counts. The chain links TRBV7-2 to TRBJ1-1; TRBD1 matches 10 bases. This CDR3 has 14 amino acids. CDR1 is SGHTA, CDR2 FQGNSA, per germline. The trim removed 4 bases at V and 10 bases at J, leaving 9 bases unmatched. CDR3 sequence (DNA): TGTGCCAGCAGCTCACGGACAGGGGGTTTTTCAGCTTTCTTT. It yields the protein CASSSRTGGFSAFF.

This clone was recorded many times. The chain links TRBV11-2 to TRBJ2-3, with 9 positions matching TRBD2. CDR1 is SGHAT, CDR2 FQNNGV, per germline. Unmatched junction bases numbered 8, after V lost 6 bases and J lost 1 base. This CDR3 comprises 16 residues. This chain's CDR3 is CASSLSGTSRTDTQYF. CDR3 bases: TGTGCCAGCAGTTTGTCCGGGACTAGCCGCACAGATACGCAGTATTTT.

In this sample, this clone turned up many times. This chain uses TRBV6-5 with TRBJ1-3; possibly TRBD1 for D (6 bases). Trimming cost V 6 bases and J 4 bases, with 7 bases left between them. CDR1 and CDR2 (germline): MNHEY, SVGAGI. This CDR3 region has 12 residues. CDR3 sequence reads: CASRDRGNTIYF. Written as DNA, the CDR3 is TGTGCCAGCAGGGACAGAGGAAACACCATATATTTT.

This clone was seen many times. The rearrangement uses TRBV7-2 and TRBJ2-1, with 8 nucleotides matching TRBD2. Trimming at V came to 3 bases and at J to 2 bases, leaving 3 bases not matched to a gene. The CDR3 has 15 residues. Germline V gene data show CDR1 as SGHTA and CDR2 as FQGNSA. The CDR3: CASSLGAGAYNEQFF. CDR3 sequence (DNA): TGTGCCAGCAGCTTGGGAGCGGGAGCCTACAATGAGCAGTTCTTC.

This clone has at least ten counts. The rearrangement joins TRBV12-3 or TRBV12-4 to TRBJ1-1, with a weak D call TRBD1 (5 bases). Deletions cut 0 bases from V and 5 bases from J, with 10 bases between. The CDR3 loop spans 14 amino acids. In DNA form, the CDR3 reads TGTGCCAGCAGTTTAGCGCGGGGGTGGACTGAAGCTTTCTTT. This encodes CASSLARGWTEAFF.

The chain recombines TRBV11-3 with TRBJ2-5; TRBD1 matches 7 bases. The junction had 9 bases not matched to a gene; V was cut back by 3 bases and J by 11 bases. The germline V gene encodes CDR1 SGHNT and CDR2 YENEEA. This CDR3 has 13 residues. CDR3 amino acids: CASSFDRAQEQYF. CDR3 nucleotides: TGTGCCAGCAGCTTTGACAGGGCCCAAGAGCAGTACTTC.

This clone appeared many times. The CDR3 region is CASSRDRNQPQHF. DNA of the CDR3: TGTGCCAGCAGCCGGGACAGGAATCAGCCCCAGCATTTT. V usage is TRBV6-5 and J usage is TRBJ1-5; 8 bases map to TRBD1. The CDR3 has 13 amino acids. V shed 6 bases, J shed 4 bases, and the junction held 2 bases outside the gene matches. CDR1 is MNHEY and CDR2 is SVGAGI in the germline V gene.

This clone was picked up many times. The chain has TRBV2 and TRBJ2-7; 8 positions agree with TRBD1. The CDR3 covers 14 residues. Losses at the gene ends were 6 bases for V and 1 base for J; bases not matched to a gene: 5. Germline-derived CDR1 and CDR2 are SNHLY and FYNNEI. The CDR3 DNA is TGTGCCAGCAGGGCCCAGGGGGCTTCCTACGAGCAGTACTTC. It is translated as CASRAQGASYEQYF.

This clone was counted many times. The V call is TRBV7-6, the J call TRBJ2-5; a possible D gene is TRBD2 (6 bases). V was pared by 8 bases and J by 1 base, with 14 bases between. The CDR3 covers 14 residues. From germline, CDR1 is SGHVS and CDR2 FNYEAQ. This CDR3 is CASSHGSGQETQYF. The DNA of the CDR3 is TGTGCCAGCTCCCACGGGAGCGGCCAAGAGACCCAGTACTTC.

This clone was seen repeatedly, ten times or more. The chain carries TRBV28 and TRBJ2-3, with TRBD2 identical over 9 bases. The CDR3 is made up of 18 amino acids. J gave up 4 bases and V 2 bases, and 13 bases lay outside the gene matches. Germline V gives CDR1 MDHEN, CDR2 SYDVKM. CDR3 sequence: CASSLRSSAGGPPDTQYF. The CDR3 DNA reads as TGTGCCAGCAGTTTACGCTCGTCGGCGGGAGGGCCGCCAGATACGCAGTATTTT. Drawing the rest from reference TRBV28 and TRBJ2-3, the complete variable domain is DVKVTQSSRYLVKRTGEKVFLECVQDMDHENMFWYRQDPGLGLRLIYFSYDVKMKEKGDIPEGYSVSREKKERFSLILESASTNQTSMYLCASSLRSSAGGPPDTQYFGPGTRLTVL.

The sample holds many counts of this clone. This chain uses TRBV14 with TRBJ1-4, with D perhaps TRBD1 (5 bases). This CDR3 comprises 15 residues. Germline V lookup: CDR1 SGHDN, CDR2 FVKESK. V gave up 4 bases and J gave up 8 bases, with 17 bases separating them. The CDR3 reads CASSPLEGLREKLFF. The DNA of the CDR3 is TGTGCCAGCAGCCCCCTGGAGGGGCTAAGGGAAAAACTGTTTTTT. Filled out from reference TRBV14 and TRBJ1-4, the complete variable domain reads EAGVTQFPSHSVIEKGQTVTLRCDPISGHDNLYWYRRVMGKEIKFLLHFVKESKQDESGMPNNRFLAERTGGTYSTLKVQPAELEDSGVYFCASSPLEGLREKLFFGSGTQLSVL.

The table lists this clone with many counts. V usage is TRBV10-1 and J usage is TRBJ1-1; maybe TRBD1 (6 bases). The V and J ends lost 2 bases and 4 bases respectively, with 11 bases between them. CDR3 length: 14 amino acids. Germline V gene data show CDR1 as WNHNN and CDR2 as SYGVQD (reference sequence). The CDR3 sequence: CASSESSGATEAFF. The CDR3 bases are TGCGCCAGCAGTGAGAGTTCAGGGGCCACTGAAGCTTTCTTT.

This clone was picked up many times. This rearrangement joins TRBV29-1 to TRBJ1-5; 7 bases align to TRBD1. Germline V gene data show CDR1 as SQVTM and CDR2 as ANQGSEA. Trimming cost V 4 bases and J 5 bases; bases outside gene matches: 5. This CDR3 spans 13 amino acids. In DNA, the CDR3 is TGCAGCGTTGTTCTCACAGGGGATCAGCCCCAGCATTTT. It codes for CSVVLTGDQPQHF. Full variable domain (missing parts from reference TRBV29-1 and TRBJ1-5): SAVISQKPSRDICQRGTSLTIQCQVDSQVTMMFWYRQQPGQSLTLIATANQGSEATYESGFVIDKFPISRPNLTFSTLTVSNMSPEDSSIYLCSVVLTGDQPQHFGDGTRLSIL.

This clone has at least ten counts. The chain combines TRBV27 with TRBJ1-2; 7 nucleotides agree with TRBD1. The CDR3 totals 14 residues. Trimming cost V 2 bases and J 5 bases; bases outside gene matches: 5. In germline, CDR1 is MNHEY, CDR2 SMNVEV (reference sequence). The CDR3 DNA reads TGTGCCAGCAGTTTAGAGCCAGGGGGGTATGGCTACACCTTC. Its translation is CASSLEPGGYGYTF.

This clone was found many times. The V call is TRBV9, the J call TRBJ2-1; the D gene is possibly TRBD2 (6 bases). This CDR3 is built from 14 residues. The germline V gene encodes CDR1 SGDLS and CDR2 YYNGEE. V dropped 4 bases and J dropped 7 bases, with 15 bases sitting between them. The DNA for the CDR3 is TGTGCCAGCAGCCCACGGGACTTTTGGAATGAGCAGTTCTTC. Translating gives CASSPRDFWNEQFF. The variable domain in full, completed from reference TRBV9 and TRBJ2-1, reads DSGVTQTPKHLITATGQRVTLRCSPRSGDLSVYWYQQSLDQGLQFLIQYYNGEERAKGNILERFSAQQFPDLHSELNLSSLELGDSALYFCASSPRDFWNEQFFGPGTRLTVL.